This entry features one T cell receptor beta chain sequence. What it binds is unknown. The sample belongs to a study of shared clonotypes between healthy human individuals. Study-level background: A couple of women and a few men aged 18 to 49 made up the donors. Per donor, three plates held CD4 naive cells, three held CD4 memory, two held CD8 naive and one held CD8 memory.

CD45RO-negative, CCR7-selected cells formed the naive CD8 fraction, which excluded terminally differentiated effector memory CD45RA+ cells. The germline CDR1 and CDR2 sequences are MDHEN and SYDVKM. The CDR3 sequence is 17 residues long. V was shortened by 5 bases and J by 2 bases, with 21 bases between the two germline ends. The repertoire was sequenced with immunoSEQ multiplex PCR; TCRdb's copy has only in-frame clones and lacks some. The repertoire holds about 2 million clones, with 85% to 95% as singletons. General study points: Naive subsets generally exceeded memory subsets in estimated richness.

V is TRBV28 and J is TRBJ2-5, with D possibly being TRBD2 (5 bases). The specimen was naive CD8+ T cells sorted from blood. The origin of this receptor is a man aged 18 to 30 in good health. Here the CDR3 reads CASSLGIRENLQETQYF. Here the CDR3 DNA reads TGTGCCAGCAGTCTCGGGATCCGGGAAAATCTTCAAGAGACCCAGTACTTC.